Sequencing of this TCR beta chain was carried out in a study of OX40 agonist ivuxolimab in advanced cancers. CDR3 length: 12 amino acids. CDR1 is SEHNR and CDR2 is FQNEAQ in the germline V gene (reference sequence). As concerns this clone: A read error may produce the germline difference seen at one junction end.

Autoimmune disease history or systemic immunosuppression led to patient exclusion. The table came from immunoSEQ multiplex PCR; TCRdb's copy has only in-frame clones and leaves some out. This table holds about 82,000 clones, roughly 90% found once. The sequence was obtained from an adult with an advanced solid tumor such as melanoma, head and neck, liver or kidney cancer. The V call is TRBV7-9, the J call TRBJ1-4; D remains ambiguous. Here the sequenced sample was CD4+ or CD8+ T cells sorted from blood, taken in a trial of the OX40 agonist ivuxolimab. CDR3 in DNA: TGTGCCAGCAGTCCCGGCGCTGAAGAACTGTTTTTT. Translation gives CASSPGAEELFF.